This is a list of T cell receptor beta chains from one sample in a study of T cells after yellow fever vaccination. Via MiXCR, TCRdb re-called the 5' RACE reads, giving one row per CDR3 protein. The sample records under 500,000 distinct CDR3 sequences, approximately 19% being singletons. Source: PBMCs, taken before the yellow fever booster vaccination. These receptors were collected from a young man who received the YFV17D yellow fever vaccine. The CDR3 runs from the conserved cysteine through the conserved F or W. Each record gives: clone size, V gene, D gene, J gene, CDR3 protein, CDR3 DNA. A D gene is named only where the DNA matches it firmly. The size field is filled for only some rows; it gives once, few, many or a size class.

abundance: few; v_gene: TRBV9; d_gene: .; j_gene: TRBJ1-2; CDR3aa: CASSVATDYGYTF; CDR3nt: TGTGCCAGCAGCGTAGCAACAGATTATGGCTACACCTTC
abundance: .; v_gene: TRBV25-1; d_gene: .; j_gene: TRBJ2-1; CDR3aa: CASSETQSSYNEQFF; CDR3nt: TGTGCCAGCAGTGAGACTCAAAGCTCCTACAATGAGCAGTTCTTC
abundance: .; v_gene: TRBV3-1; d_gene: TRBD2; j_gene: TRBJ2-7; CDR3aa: CASSHRTSGRPGEQYF; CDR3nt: TGTGCCAGCAGCCACCGAACTAGCGGGCGGCCCGGAGAGCAGTACTTC
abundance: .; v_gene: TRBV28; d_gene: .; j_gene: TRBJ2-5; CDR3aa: CASRKQQGSETQYF; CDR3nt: TGTGCCAGCAGGAAACAACAGGGATCGGAGACCCAGTACTTC
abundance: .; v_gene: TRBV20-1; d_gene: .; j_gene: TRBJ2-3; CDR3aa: CSASGGAGGTDTQYF; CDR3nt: TGCAGTGCTAGTGGGGGGGCCGGTGGCACAGATACGCAGTATTTT
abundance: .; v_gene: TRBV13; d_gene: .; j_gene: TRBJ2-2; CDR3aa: CASSPGGWTGPSNTGELFF; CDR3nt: TGTGCCAGCAGCCCGGGGGGATGGACAGGCCCCTCGAACACCGGGGAGCTGTTTTTT
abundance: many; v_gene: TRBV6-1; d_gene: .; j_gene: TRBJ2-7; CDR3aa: CASSEGDLYEQYF; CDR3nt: TGTGCCAGCAGTGAAGGAGACCTCTACGAGCAGTACTTC
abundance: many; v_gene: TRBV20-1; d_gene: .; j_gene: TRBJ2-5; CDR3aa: CSAPRPSPGETQYF; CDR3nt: TGCAGTGCTCCCCGGCCAAGTCCTGGAGAGACCCAGTACTTC
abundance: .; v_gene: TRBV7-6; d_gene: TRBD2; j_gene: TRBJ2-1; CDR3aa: CASSLEPTSGGYNEQFF; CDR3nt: TGTGCCAGCAGCTTAGAGCCGACTAGCGGAGGTTACAATGAGCAGTTCTTC
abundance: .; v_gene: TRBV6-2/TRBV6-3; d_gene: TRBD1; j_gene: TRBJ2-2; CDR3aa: CASSYSRTGTGELFF; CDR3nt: TGTGCCAGCAGTTACTCGAGGACAGGGACCGGGGAGCTGTTTTTT
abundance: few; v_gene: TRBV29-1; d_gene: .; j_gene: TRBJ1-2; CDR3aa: CSVVDRLGVYGYTF; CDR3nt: TGCAGCGTTGTTGACAGGCTTGGCGTCTATGGCTACACCTTC
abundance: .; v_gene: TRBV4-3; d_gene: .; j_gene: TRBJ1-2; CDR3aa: CASSGRGGSDGPENGYTF; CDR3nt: TGCGCCAGCAGCGGCCGGGGGGGCAGCGACGGTCCAGAGAATGGCTACACCTTC
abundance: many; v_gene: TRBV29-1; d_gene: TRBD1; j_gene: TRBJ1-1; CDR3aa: CSVEDVRDRAVNTEAFF; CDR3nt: TGCAGCGTTGAGGACGTCCGGGACAGGGCCGTGAACACTGAAGCTTTCTTT
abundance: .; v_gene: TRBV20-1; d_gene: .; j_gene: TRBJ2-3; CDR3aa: CSVPPEIRDTQYF; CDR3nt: TGCAGTGTCCCACCGGAAATAAGAGATACGCAGTATTTT
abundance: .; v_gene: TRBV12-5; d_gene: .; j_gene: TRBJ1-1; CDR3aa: CASGLVIGQLNTEAFF; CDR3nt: TGTGCTAGTGGTTTGGTAATAGGACAGCTGAACACTGAAGCTTTCTTT
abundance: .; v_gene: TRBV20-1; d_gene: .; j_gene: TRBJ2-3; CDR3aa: CSARLGGGYTGTDTQYF; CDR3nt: TGCAGTGCCCGATTGGGGGGGGGCTATACTGGCACAGATACGCAGTATTTT
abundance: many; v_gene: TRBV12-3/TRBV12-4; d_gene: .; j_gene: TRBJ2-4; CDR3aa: CASSLNRNIQYF; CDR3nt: TGTGCCAGCAGTTTGAACAGAAACATTCAGTACTTC
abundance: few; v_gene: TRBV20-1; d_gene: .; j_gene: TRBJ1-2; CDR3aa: CSARDLGGVDYGYTF; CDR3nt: TGCAGTGCTAGAGATTTGGGGGGTGTCGACTATGGCTACACCTTC
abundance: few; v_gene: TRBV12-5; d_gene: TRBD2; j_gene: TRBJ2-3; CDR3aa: CASGIAGVDTQYF; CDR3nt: TGTGCTAGTGGAATAGCGGGGGTCGATACGCAGTATTTT
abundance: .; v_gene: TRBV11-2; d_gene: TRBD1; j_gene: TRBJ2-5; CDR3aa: CASSVGTGAVVETQYF; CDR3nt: TGTGCCAGCAGCGTCGGGACAGGGGCCGTCGTGGAGACCCAGTACTTC
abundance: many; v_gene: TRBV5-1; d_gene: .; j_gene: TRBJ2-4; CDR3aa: CASSSPGLQGNIQYF; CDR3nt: TGCGCCAGCAGCTCCCCGGGGTTGCAGGGAAACATTCAGTACTTC
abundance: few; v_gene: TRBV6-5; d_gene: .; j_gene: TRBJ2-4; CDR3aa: CASSPQGGGKVKNIQYF; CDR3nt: TGTGCCAGCAGCCCTCAGGGGGGCGGGAAAGTCAAAAACATTCAGTACTTC
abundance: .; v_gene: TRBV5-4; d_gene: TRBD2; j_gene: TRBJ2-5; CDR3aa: CASSLLSGGPGQETQYF; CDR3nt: TGTGCCAGCAGCTTGCTTAGCGGGGGACCCGGACAAGAGACCCAGTACTTC
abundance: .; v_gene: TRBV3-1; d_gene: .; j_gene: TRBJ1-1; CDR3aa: CASSGRQGTEAFF; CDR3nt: TGTGCCAGCAGCGGACGTCAGGGCACTGAAGCTTTCTTT
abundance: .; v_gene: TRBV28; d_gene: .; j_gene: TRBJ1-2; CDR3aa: CASSLGFGYTF; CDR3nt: TGTGCCAGCAGTTTGGGTTTTGGCTACACCTTC
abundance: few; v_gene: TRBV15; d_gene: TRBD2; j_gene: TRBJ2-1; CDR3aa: CATSRDMGLARNEQFF; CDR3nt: TGTGCCACCAGCAGAGATATGGGACTAGCGCGGAATGAGCAGTTCTTC
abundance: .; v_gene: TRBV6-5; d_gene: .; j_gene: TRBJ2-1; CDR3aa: CASSYSTGLDEQFF; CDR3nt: TGTGCCAGCAGTTACTCGACCGGTTTGGATGAGCAGTTCTTC
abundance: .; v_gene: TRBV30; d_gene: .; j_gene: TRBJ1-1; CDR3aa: CAWGQGTAEAFF; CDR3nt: TGTGCCTGGGGGCAGGGAACGGCTGAAGCTTTCTTT
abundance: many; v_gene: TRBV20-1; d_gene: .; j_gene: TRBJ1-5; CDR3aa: CRAGGGNQPQHF; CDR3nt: TGCAGGGCGGGAGGGGGGAATCAGCCCCAGCATTTT
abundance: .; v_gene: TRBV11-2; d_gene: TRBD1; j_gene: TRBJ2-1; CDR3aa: CASSSVRGQRSYNEQFF; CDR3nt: TGTGCCAGCAGCTCTGTAAGGGGGCAACGATCCTACAATGAGCAGTTCTTC
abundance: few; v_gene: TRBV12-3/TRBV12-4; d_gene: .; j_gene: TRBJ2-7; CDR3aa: CASSETRQGGNPLGQYF; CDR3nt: TGTGCCAGCAGTGAGACCCGACAGGGAGGAAACCCCTTGGGGCAGTACTTC
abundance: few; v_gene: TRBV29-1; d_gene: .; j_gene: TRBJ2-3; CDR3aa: CSVDMSDTQYF; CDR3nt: TGCAGCGTTGATATGTCAGATACGCAGTATTTT
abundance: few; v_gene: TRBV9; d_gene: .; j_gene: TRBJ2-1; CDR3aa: CASSVANEQFF; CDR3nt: TGTGCCAGCAGCGTAGCCAACGAGCAGTTCTTC
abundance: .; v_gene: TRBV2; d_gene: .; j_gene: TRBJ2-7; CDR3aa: CASATTYEQYF; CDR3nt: TGTGCCAGCGCAACAACCTACGAGCAGTACTTC
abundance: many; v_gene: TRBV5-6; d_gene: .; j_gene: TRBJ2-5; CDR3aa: CASSHAGTETQYF; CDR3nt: TGTGCCAGCAGCCATGCGGGAACAGAGACCCAGTACTTC
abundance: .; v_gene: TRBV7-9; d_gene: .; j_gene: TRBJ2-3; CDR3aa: CASAGTPHLRLTDTQYF; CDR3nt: TGTGCCAGCGCCGGGACTCCACACCTTCGTCTCACAGATACGCAGTATTTT
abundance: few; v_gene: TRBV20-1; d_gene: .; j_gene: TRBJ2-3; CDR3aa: CSARRSGVDTQYF; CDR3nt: TGCAGTGCTAGAAGGTCTGGGGTGGATACGCAGTATTTT
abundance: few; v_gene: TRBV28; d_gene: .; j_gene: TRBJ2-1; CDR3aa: CASSFRRGYNEQFF; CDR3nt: TGTGCCAGCAGTTTCAGGCGGGGATACAATGAGCAGTTCTTC
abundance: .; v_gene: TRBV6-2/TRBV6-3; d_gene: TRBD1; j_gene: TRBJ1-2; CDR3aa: CASSLDRPIDYGYTF; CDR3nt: TGTGCCAGCAGTTTGGACAGGCCAATCGACTATGGCTACACCTTC